This TCR beta chain came from a study of blood T cell repertoires in COVID-19 (TCRdb year 2020). Broadly, across the study: The collaborator samples originated in the United States, Italy and Spain and spanned the acute and convalescent phases of COVID-19. Where HLA class I and class II types were available, the types were taken from metadata supplied by the sample provider, not from assay-based typing. Samples came from the ongoing ImmuneRACE study (first 160 participants) plus 1,254 subjects from 6 global collaborators. The repertoires were released in a freely available public database meant as a resource for research on the immune response to SARS-CoV-2. Nearly every sample came with metadata listing a de-identified subject ID, COVID-19 status, age in years and sex. Subjects who had been exposed to COVID-19, were actively infected with it, or had recovered from it provided the deeply sampled blood TCRbeta repertoires that made up the dataset. The material from the prospective study consisted of cDNA or gDNA derived from T cells, B-cell-depleted T cells, or PBMCs.

Beyond this particular receptor, the publication reports: The amount of clinical and demographic metadata varied by source and participant and was provided uncurated.

Details on this clone: Its cognate antigen has yet to be identified. One base away there is no much larger clone; base qualities are not given.

TCRbeta CDR3 regions were amplified from genomic DNA using the immunoSEQ Assay, a bias-controlled multiplex PCR. The paper's processing steps were these. Nucleated cell counts per sample were estimated from amplification of reference gene primers within the assay. Sequence reads were collapsed and filtered to measure the absolute abundance of every unique TCRbeta CDR3 rearrangement. For each sample, productive Simpson clonality was calculated by taking the square root of Simpson's diversity index across productive rearrangements. This immuneACCESS table, as held by TCRdb, lists in-frame sequences with V and J called but not all clones. Of the missing ones, under half trace to an unresolved V gene in checked studies; the others have no known cause. Clone size and V and J calls were adopted from that table, with D and trimming inferred from the DNA. This sample lists about 34,000 clones; around 75% were detected once. The top ten clones comprise under 15% of the sample.

Whole blood was collected in K2EDTA tubes by collaborating institutions according to the institutions' own protocols. For TCRbeta analysis, collaborators shipped samples as frozen whole blood, isolated PBMCs, or DNA extracted from either of those sample types. CDR1 and CDR2 were assigned from the germline V gene (reference sequence) as LNHDA and SQIVND. V is reduced by 10 bases and J by 0 bases, leaving a spacing of 16 bases between them. The CDR3 goes from the cysteine to the phenylalanine over 14 residues. Only CDR3 DNA remains: 42 bases, in frame from the first base. The sequencing input was peripheral blood. The sequence was collected from a man aged 80 or over with active or convalescent COVID-19. Here the chain combines TRBV19 and TRBJ2-7; TRBD2 could be the D gene, as 6 bases match. The DNA sequence reads TGTGCCACAGCGATCCGGGGGAACTCCTACGAGCAGTACTTC. Translation gives CATAIRGNSYEQYF.